These T cell receptor beta chains were read from a single sample in a study of cytomegalovirus exposure and HLA in healthy donors. Measured with immunoSEQ multiplex PCR; TCRdb has only the in-frame clones, and not every one. The repertoire holds about 120,000 clones, with around 73% as singletons. The sequencing sample was made of PBMCs. Receptor source: a man aged 30 to 45 in good health and CMV-seropositive. Both conserved end residues are part of each CDR3. Fields, in order: D gene, V gene, clone size, J gene, CDR3 protein, CDR3 DNA. D genes are given only for firm matches. Only part of the rows carry a size: once, few, many, or a class if the clone is expanded.

TRBD1	TRBV11-2	NA	TRBJ1-1	CASSVGQGWMNTEAFF	TGTGCCAGCAGCGTTGGACAGGGGTGGATGAACACTGAAGCTTTCTTT
NA	TRBV6-5	once	TRBJ2-7	CARTARPYEQYF	TGTGCCAGAACGGCCAGGCCCTACGAGCAGTACTTC
TRBD2	TRBV7-6	NA	TRBJ2-7	CASSLGGGEQYF	TGTGCCAGCAGCTTGGGCGGGGGCGAGCAGTACTTC
NA	TRBV7-9	NA	TRBJ1-1	CASSQQNTEAFF	TGTGCCAGCAGCCAACAGAACACTGAAGCTTTCTTT
TRBD2	TRBV28	NA	TRBJ2-5	CASSPWSGGEGTQYF	TGTGCCAGCAGTCCATGGTCGGGGGGTGAGGGGACCCAGTACTTC
TRBD1	TRBV6-1	NA	TRBJ2-5	CASSPTGGETQYF	TGTGCCAGCAGCCCCACAGGGGGAGAGACCCAGTACTTC
NA	TRBV10-1	few	TRBJ2-3	CASRETLVSDTQYF	TGCGCCAGCAGAGAAACCCTAGTATCGGATACGCAGTATTTT
NA	TRBV5-1	NA	TRBJ2-2	CASSLEGANTGELFF	TGCGCCAGCAGCTTGGAGGGGGCGAACACCGGGGAGCTGTTTTTT
TRBD2	TRBV13	NA	TRBJ2-7	CASSLGPGLAAPYEQYF	TGTGCCAGCAGCTTAGGCCCGGGGCTAGCGGCCCCCTACGAGCAGTACTTC
TRBD2	TRBV4-1	NA	TRBJ2-3	CANSQGRTSGRAIAYF	TGCGCCAACAGCCAGGGACGGACTAGCGGGAGGGCCATAGCGTATTTT
TRBD1	TRBV28	few	TRBJ1-1	CASSTGQGYFQNTEAFF	TGTGCCAGCAGTACCGGACAGGGGTATTTCCAGAACACTGAAGCTTTCTTT
NA	TRBV6-1	NA	TRBJ2-2	CASSLLAENTGELFF	TGTGCCAGCAGCCTACTAGCAGAGAACACCGGGGAGCTGTTTTTT
TRBD2	TRBV4-2	NA	TRBJ2-3	CASSQGWTSGSTDTQYF	TGTGCCAGCAGCCAAGGATGGACTAGCGGGAGTACAGATACGCAGTATTTT
TRBD1	TRBV28	NA	TRBJ2-1	CASSPGQAYNEQFF	TGTGCCAGCAGTCCGGGACAGGCATACAATGAGCAGTTCTTC
NA	TRBV9	NA	TRBJ2-2	CASSTPQGSLPGELFF	TGTGCCAGCAGCACCCCACAGGGATCCCTCCCCGGGGAGCTGTTTTTT
TRBD1	TRBV27	NA	TRBJ2-5	CASSSLLTGGSVKTQYF	TGTGCCAGCAGTTCGCTCCTGACAGGGGGTTCTGTTAAGACCCAGTACTTC
TRBD1	TRBV28	few	TRBJ1-1	CASRGQGSEAFF	TGTGCCAGCAGGGGACAGGGCTCTGAAGCTTTCTTT
NA	TRBV30	NA	TRBJ1-4	CAWSVHRAREKLFF	TGTGCCTGGAGTGTACACAGGGCCCGGGAAAAACTGTTTTTT
TRBD1	TRBV7-9	NA	TRBJ1-5	CASSLTTGDSNQPQHF	TGTGCCAGCAGCTTAACGACAGGGGATAGCAATCAGCCCCAGCATTTT
TRBD1	TRBV7-8	NA	TRBJ2-2	CASSFQGAGELFF	TGTGCCAGCAGCTTTCAGGGGGCCGGGGAGCTGTTTTTT
TRBD2	TRBV9	NA	TRBJ2-3	CASSVSSGSADTQYF	TGTGCCAGCAGCGTCTCTAGCGGGAGCGCAGATACGCAGTATTTT
NA	TRBV5-1	NA	TRBJ2-7	CASSLGGRVHEQYF	TGCGCCAGCAGCTTGGGGGGCAGGGTGCACGAGCAGTACTTC
NA	TRBV7-6	NA	TRBJ1-5	CASSPTTRQPQHF	TGTGCCAGCAGCCCTACTACAAGGCAGCCCCAGCATTTT
NA	TRBV2	NA	TRBJ1-2	CASSDLGLYGYTF	TGTGCCAGCAGTGACCTGGGGCTTTATGGCTACACCTTC
NA	TRBV5-1	NA	TRBJ2-5	CASSSHGAGETQYF	TGCGCCAGCAGCTCCCACGGGGCGGGGGAGACCCAGTACTTC
TRBD2	TRBV6-6	NA	TRBJ2-1	CASRPGTSFYEQFF	TGTGCCAGCAGGCCCGGGACTAGTTTCTATGAGCAGTTCTTC
TRBD2	TRBV2	NA	TRBJ2-3	CAMLSGVLAGGRDTQYF	TGTGCCATGCTGTCGGGGGTATTAGCGGGAGGGCGAGATACGCAGTATTTT
NA	TRBV25-1	NA	TRBJ2-7	CASSEAWAGRGYEQYF	TGTGCCAGCAGTGAGGCTTGGGCGGGGAGAGGGTACGAGCAGTACTTC
TRBD1	TRBV19	NA	TRBJ2-5	CASSQDRDETQYF	TGTGCCAGTAGTCAGGACAGGGATGAGACCCAGTACTTC
NA	TRBV9	NA	TRBJ1-2	CASSPSIGLNYGYTF	TGTGCCAGCAGCCCCTCCATTGGGCTCAACTATGGCTACACCTTC
TRBD1	TRBV10-3	NA	TRBJ2-3	CAIGGQGGDTDTQYF	TGTGCCATCGGGGGACAGGGGGGCGACACAGATACGCAGTATTTT
NA	TRBV7-2	NA	TRBJ2-7	CASSLGPGYEQYF	TGTGCCAGCAGCTTAGGGCCGGGGTACGAGCAGTACTTC
TRBD2	TRBV7-9	NA	TRBJ2-1	CASSLDLRGGEQFF	TGTGCCAGCAGCTTAGACCTCCGGGGGGGGGAGCAGTTCTTC
TRBD2	TRBV4-3	few	TRBJ2-1	CASSQADGRAVYNEQFF	TGCGCCAGCAGCCAAGCAGACGGGAGGGCCGTATACAATGAGCAGTTCTTC
NA	TRBV4-3	NA	TRBJ1-2	CASSQEGANYGYTF	TGCGCCAGCAGCCAAGAGGGAGCTAACTATGGCTACACCTTC
NA	TRBV6-4	few	TRBJ2-1	CASSEGEREEQFF	TGTGCCAGCAGTGAAGGTGAGAGGGAGGAGCAGTTCTTC
TRBD2	TRBV6-1	NA	TRBJ2-2	CASSGRDTGELFF	TGTGCCAGTAGCGGGAGAGATACCGGGGAGCTGTTTTTT
NA	TRBV5-1	NA	TRBJ2-4	CASLGYRMVAKNIQYF	TGCGCCAGCCTCGGGTATAGGATGGTTGCCAAAAACATTCAGTACTTC
NA	TRBV6-6	NA	TRBJ2-7	CASSFREGAYEQYF	TGTGCCAGCAGCTTTCGCGAGGGGGCCTACGAGCAGTACTTC
TRBD2	TRBV5-4	NA	TRBJ2-5	CASSVLAGEVLPQETQYF	TGTGCCAGCAGCGTTCTAGCGGGAGAAGTACTGCCCCAAGAGACCCAGTACTTC
TRBD1	TRBV7-9	once	TRBJ1-2	CASSPGTAYGYTF	TGTGCCAGCAGCCCCGGGACAGCCTATGGCTACACCTTC